This T cell receptor beta chain originates from a study of regulatory T cells in long-lasting Graves disease. Regarding the study as a whole: Having few samples may have compromised the accuracy.

V was shortened by 1 base and J by 5 bases, with 14 bases between the two germline ends. The germline V gene has CDR1 SGHVS and CDR2 FNYEAQ. The CDR3 covers 15 residues. This clonotype was counted between two and nine times. The antigen is undetermined. Time point meaning: newly diagnosed GD, antithyroid drugs for less than 3 months. Researchers made the TCR library from RNA that was extracted from PBMCs. Through Arm-PCR of CDR3 regions and iRepertoire HTBI primers, TCR beta libraries were built. TCRdb re-called the multiplex PCR reads through MiXCR, storing one row per CDR3 protein. The table shows approximately 400,000 distinct CDR3 sequences, with more than 12% occurring only once. Another study also made use of these data, one on T cells in Graves' hyperthyroidism and ophthalmopathy.

This material consisted of peripheral blood mononuclear cells (PBMCs), taken at new diagnosis, from a patient treated with antithyroid drugs. This chain joins TRBV7-6 and TRBJ2-5, with D uncertain. This clonotype was obtained from a woman aged 30 to 39 with Graves disease. This CDR3 reads CASSLVDGSRETQYF. CDR3 DNA: TGTGCCAGCAGCTTAGTTGATGGCTCGCGCGAGACCCAGTACTTC. Full variable domain (outside the CDR3, taken from reference TRBV7-6 and TRBJ2-5): GAGVSQSPRYKVTKRGQDVALRCDPISGHVSLYWYRQALGQGPEFLTYFNYEAQQDKSGLPNDRFSAERPEGSISTLTIQRTEQRDSAMYRCASSLVDGSRETQYFGPGTRLLVL.